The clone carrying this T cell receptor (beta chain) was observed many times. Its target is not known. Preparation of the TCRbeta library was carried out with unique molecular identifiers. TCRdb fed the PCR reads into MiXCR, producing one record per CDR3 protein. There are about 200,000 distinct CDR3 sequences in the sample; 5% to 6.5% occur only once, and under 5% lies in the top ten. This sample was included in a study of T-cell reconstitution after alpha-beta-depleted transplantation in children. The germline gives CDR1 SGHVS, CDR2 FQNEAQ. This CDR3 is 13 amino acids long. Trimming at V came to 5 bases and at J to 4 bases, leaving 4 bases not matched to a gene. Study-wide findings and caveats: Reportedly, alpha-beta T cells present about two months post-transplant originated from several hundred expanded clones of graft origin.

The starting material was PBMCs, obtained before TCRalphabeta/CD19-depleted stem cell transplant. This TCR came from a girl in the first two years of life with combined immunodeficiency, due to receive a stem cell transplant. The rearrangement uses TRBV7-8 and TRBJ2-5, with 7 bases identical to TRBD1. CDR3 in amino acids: CASSQRQGETQYF. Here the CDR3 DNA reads TGTGCCAGCAGCCAACGACAGGGAGAGACCCAGTACTTC.